This TCR beta chain was obtained from a study of cytomegalovirus exposure and HLA in healthy donors. Researchers ran the PCR with 60 Vbeta and 13 Jbeta primers. Clones were read by immunoSEQ multiplex PCR, and TCRdb kept only the in-frame ones, dropping some. The sample holds 250,000 to 350,000 clones, 80% to 90% seen once. This CDR3 is built from 15 residues. V was shortened by 3 bases and J by 3 bases, with 14 bases between the two germline ends. Germline V CDR1 and CDR2: LNHDA, SQIVND (reference sequence). Note on this clone: Its antigen is undetermined.

Study outcomes and limitations: In a later analysis, TCR beta V- and J-gene trimming was associated with a missense DCLRE1C variant. DRB1 showed the most TCR associations and HLA-C the fewest in a later analysis, as rates varied by HLA locus. There were 150 to 200 TCR beta chains listed as cytomegalovirus-associated. A few V segments could not be told apart, such as TRBV6-2 and TRBV6-3, and were left out.

The chain carries TRBV19 and TRBJ1-1, with D perhaps matching TRBD1 (6 bases). The sample consisted of PBMCs. The source is a man between 35 and 55 years old in good health and CMV-seropositive. CDR3 residues: CASSIRASGDTEAFF. CDR3 DNA sequence: TGTGCCAGTAGTATTAGGGCGTCAGGGGACACTGAAGCTTTCTTT. Drawing the rest from reference TRBV19 and TRBJ1-1, the complete variable domain is DGGITQSPKYLFRKEGQNVTLSCEQNLNHDAMYWYRQDPGQGLRLIYYSQIVNDFQKGDIAEGYSVSREKKESFPLTVTSAQKNPTAFYLCASSIRASGDTEAFFGQGTRLTVV.